Listed below are T cell receptor beta chains from one sample, sequenced in a study of T cell responses to AZD1222 COVID-19 vaccine. Repertoires were generated with immunoSEQ multiplex PCR, while TCRdb's copy carries only in-frame clones and drops some. The sample carries just over 150,000 clones, over 80% recorded once. The starting material was peripheral blood, obtained 28 days after the second AZD1222 dose. Receptor source: an adult who received the AZD1222 COVID-19 vaccine. Both conserved end residues are part of each CDR3. The D gene is left open where the match is weak. Clone size is stated in some rows and not others, as once, few, many or a class when expanded.

CDR3nt: TGCGCCAGCAGCCAAGATCTACTCCTGAACACCGGGGAGCTGTTTTTT
CDR3aa: CASSQDLLLNTGELFF
abundance: .
d_gene: .
j_gene: TRBJ2-2
v_gene: TRBV4-3

CDR3nt: TGTGCCAGCAGCTACCGGGACGGAGACACAGATACGCAGTATTTT
CDR3aa: CASSYRDGDTDTQYF
abundance: .
d_gene: .
j_gene: TRBJ2-3
v_gene: TRBV7-8

CDR3nt: TGTGCCACCAGCAGAGAGAGGGAGGAGGGGTTAAGTGGGGCCAACGTCCTGACTTTC
CDR3aa: CATSREREEGLSGANVLTF
abundance: once
d_gene: .
j_gene: TRBJ2-6
v_gene: TRBV15

CDR3nt: TGTGCCAGCAGCGGTGGACAGGGGCTGGGGGAAACCCAGTACTTC
CDR3aa: CASSGGQGLGETQYF
abundance: .
d_gene: TRBD1
j_gene: TRBJ2-5
v_gene: TRBV7-8

CDR3nt: TGTGCCAGCAGAAAAGACAGTAGCAATCAGCCCCAGCATTTT
CDR3aa: CASRKDSSNQPQHF
abundance: once
d_gene: .
j_gene: TRBJ1-5
v_gene: TRBV7-2

CDR3nt: TGTGCCAGCAGCAAAAGCGGGAGGGGCTCCTACGAGCAGTACTTC
CDR3aa: CASSKSGRGSYEQYF
abundance: .
d_gene: TRBD2
j_gene: TRBJ2-7
v_gene: TRBV3-1/TRBV3-2

CDR3nt: TGTGCCAGCAGCTTAGCCGGAGACACCATATATTTT
CDR3aa: CASSLAGDTIYF
abundance: .
d_gene: .
j_gene: TRBJ1-3
v_gene: TRBV11-2

CDR3nt: TGTGCCAGCACCCTCGGGACAGGGATTAACTATGGCTACACCTTC
CDR3aa: CASTLGTGINYGYTF
abundance: .
d_gene: TRBD1
j_gene: TRBJ1-2
v_gene: TRBV28

CDR3nt: TGTGCCAGCAGCTTAGCGACCGGCAACACCGGGGAGCTGTTTTTT
CDR3aa: CASSLATGNTGELFF
abundance: .
d_gene: .
j_gene: TRBJ2-2
v_gene: TRBV7-8

CDR3nt: TGTGCCAGCAGTCTAAGACAGTCTAATTCACCCCTCCACTTT
CDR3aa: CASSLRQSNSPLHF
abundance: few
d_gene: .
j_gene: TRBJ1-6
v_gene: TRBV6-5

CDR3nt: TGTGCCAGCAGTCTCAAAGGGGGCACTGAAGCTTTCTTT
CDR3aa: CASSLKGGTEAFF
abundance: .
d_gene: .
j_gene: TRBJ1-1
v_gene: TRBV6-2/TRBV6-3

CDR3nt: TGTGCCAGCAGTTTGGGGTACGAGCAGTACTTC
CDR3aa: CASSLGYEQYF
abundance: .
d_gene: .
j_gene: TRBJ2-7
v_gene: TRBV12-3/TRBV12-4

CDR3nt: TGTGCCAGCAGCGGACAGGGGTTGGGGGAATATGGCTACACCTTC
CDR3aa: CASSGQGLGEYGYTF
abundance: once
d_gene: TRBD1
j_gene: TRBJ1-2
v_gene: TRBV7-2

CDR3nt: TGTGCCAGCAGCCAGGGCGGGGGGAACACCGGGGAGCTGTTTTTT
CDR3aa: CASSQGGGNTGELFF
abundance: .
d_gene: TRBD2
j_gene: TRBJ2-2
v_gene: TRBV4-2

CDR3nt: TGTGCCAGCAGTCTCAACAGGGCTCAGCCCCAGCATTTT
CDR3aa: CASSLNRAQPQHF
abundance: .
d_gene: .
j_gene: TRBJ1-5
v_gene: TRBV3-1/TRBV3-2

CDR3nt: TGTGCCAGCAGCTTGAGAGTAGGTCTAGCGGGAAACAATGAGCAGTTCTTC
CDR3aa: CASSLRVGLAGNNEQFF
abundance: once
d_gene: TRBD2
j_gene: TRBJ2-1
v_gene: TRBV5-5

CDR3nt: TGTGCCAGCAGCGTTACTAGCGGGGCGAACACCGGGGAGCTGTTTTTT
CDR3aa: CASSVTSGANTGELFF
abundance: .
d_gene: TRBD2
j_gene: TRBJ2-2
v_gene: TRBV7-9

CDR3nt: TGTGCCAGCAGCTTCCAGACAGGCTACGAGCAGTACTTC
CDR3aa: CASSFQTGYEQYF
abundance: once
d_gene: .
j_gene: TRBJ2-7
v_gene: TRBV7-8

CDR3nt: TGTGCCAGCAGCCCGCGTACAGGGTTATCCTACAATGAGCAGTTCTTC
CDR3aa: CASSPRTGLSYNEQFF
abundance: .
d_gene: .
j_gene: TRBJ2-1
v_gene: TRBV7-3

CDR3nt: TGCGCCAGCAGCTTGACAGGATACTACACTGAAGCTTTCTTT
CDR3aa: CASSLTGYYTEAFF
abundance: .
d_gene: .
j_gene: TRBJ1-1
v_gene: TRBV5-1

CDR3nt: TGTGCCAGCAGTGAGCCTACGGCCCAGCATTTT
CDR3aa: CASSEPTAQHF
abundance: .
d_gene: .
j_gene: TRBJ1-5
v_gene: TRBV6-1

CDR3nt: TGTGCCAGCAGCCCCCACCTTGGGGGGAGACCGACCGGGGAGCTGTTTTTT
CDR3aa: CASSPHLGGRPTGELFF
abundance: .
d_gene: .
j_gene: TRBJ2-2
v_gene: TRBV11-3

CDR3nt: TGTGCCAGCAGTGAGAGGCAGGGTGGGTCCAATCAGCCCCAGCATTTT
CDR3aa: CASSERQGGSNQPQHF
abundance: .
d_gene: .
j_gene: TRBJ1-5
v_gene: TRBV6-1

CDR3nt: TGTGCCAGCAGTTACTCAGCACCCGCACAGGGATCCTATGGCTACACCTTC
CDR3aa: CASSYSAPAQGSYGYTF
abundance: .
d_gene: .
j_gene: TRBJ1-2
v_gene: TRBV6-2/TRBV6-3

CDR3nt: TGTGCCAGCACCGCCCAGGGTTTTGGAAACACCATATATTTT
CDR3aa: CASTAQGFGNTIYF
abundance: .
d_gene: .
j_gene: TRBJ1-3
v_gene: TRBV28

CDR3nt: TGTGCCAGCAGCCAACGTACAGGGTTTGAAGCTTTCTTT
CDR3aa: CASSQRTGFEAFF
abundance: .
d_gene: .
j_gene: TRBJ1-1
v_gene: TRBV27

CDR3nt: TGTGCCAGTAGTATAGAGGGCCACCCGGGGGATACGCAGTATTTT
CDR3aa: CASSIEGHPGDTQYF
abundance: once
d_gene: .
j_gene: TRBJ2-3
v_gene: TRBV19

CDR3nt: TGTGCCAGCAGTGAATGGGGTCCGCAGGGCTCATACAATGAGCAGTTCTTC
CDR3aa: CASSEWGPQGSYNEQFF
abundance: .
d_gene: .
j_gene: TRBJ2-1
v_gene: TRBV2

CDR3nt: TGTGCCAGCAGTTTCCGACTAGCGGGAGGGAGGGGCACAGATACGCAGTATTTT
CDR3aa: CASSFRLAGGRGTDTQYF
abundance: .
d_gene: TRBD2
j_gene: TRBJ2-3
v_gene: TRBV6-2/TRBV6-3

CDR3nt: TGTGCCAGCAGCACCCCTCTTACAGGGGGCTCATCTGGAAACACCATATATTTT
CDR3aa: CASSTPLTGGSSGNTIYF
abundance: .
d_gene: TRBD1
j_gene: TRBJ1-3
v_gene: TRBV9

CDR3nt: TGTGCCAGCAGTTACCCGGGACTAGCGGGTCACGAGCAGTACTTC
CDR3aa: CASSYPGLAGHEQYF
abundance: once
d_gene: TRBD2
j_gene: TRBJ2-7
v_gene: TRBV6-2/TRBV6-3

CDR3nt: TGTGCCAGCAGCCAAGGGGGGACAGGGTGGAAAAAACTGTTTTTT
CDR3aa: CASSQGGTGWKKLFF
abundance: .
d_gene: TRBD1
j_gene: TRBJ1-4
v_gene: TRBV14

CDR3nt: TGTGCCAGCAGTGTGGTAGGGGGCGGACAGCCCCAGCATTTT
CDR3aa: CASSVVGGGQPQHF
abundance: .
d_gene: TRBD1
j_gene: TRBJ1-5
v_gene: TRBV2

CDR3nt: TGTGCCAGTAGTATAGGACTAGCGGGGTACAATGAGCAGTTCTTC
CDR3aa: CASSIGLAGYNEQFF
abundance: .
d_gene: TRBD2
j_gene: TRBJ2-1
v_gene: TRBV19

CDR3nt: TGTGCCACCAGTGATTGGGGAAAATTAAGCGGGACCGCCTCCAAGGAGACCCAGTACTTC
CDR3aa: CATSDWGKLSGTASKETQYF
abundance: .
d_gene: TRBD2
j_gene: TRBJ2-5
v_gene: TRBV24-1

CDR3nt: TGTGCCAGCCGGCCGGACAAGAATCAGCCCCAGCATTTT
CDR3aa: CASRPDKNQPQHF
abundance: .
d_gene: .
j_gene: TRBJ1-5
v_gene: TRBV10-3

CDR3nt: TGTGCCAGCAGCTCGGACAGAAATCAGCCCCAGCATTTT
CDR3aa: CASSSDRNQPQHF
abundance: .
d_gene: .
j_gene: TRBJ1-5
v_gene: TRBV6-5

CDR3nt: TGCGCCAGCAGCCAAGGGCCGGGAAATGCGCAGTTCTTC
CDR3aa: CASSQGPGNAQFF
abundance: .
d_gene: .
j_gene: TRBJ2-1
v_gene: TRBV4-1

CDR3nt: TGCGCCAGCAGCTTGCTTACAGGAGGGAAGACTGAAGCTTTCTTT
CDR3aa: CASSLLTGGKTEAFF
abundance: once
d_gene: .
j_gene: TRBJ1-1
v_gene: TRBV5-1

CDR3nt: TGTGCCTGGAGTGTGGTCGGCCCAGTAAATGGCTACACCTTC
CDR3aa: CAWSVVGPVNGYTF
abundance: .
d_gene: .
j_gene: TRBJ1-2
v_gene: TRBV30

CDR3nt: TGTGCCAGCAGCTTGGGGTATAGTTCGTATGGGGATACGCAGTATTTT
CDR3aa: CASSLGYSSYGDTQYF
abundance: .
d_gene: .
j_gene: TRBJ2-3
v_gene: TRBV5-6

CDR3nt: TGTGCCAGCAGCCAAGTAGGACAGGGCGGAGGCTACACCTTC
CDR3aa: CASSQVGQGGGYTF
abundance: .
d_gene: TRBD1
j_gene: TRBJ1-2
v_gene: TRBV14

CDR3nt: TGTGCCAGTACCACAGGGTATAGCAATCAGCCCCAGCATTTT
CDR3aa: CASTTGYSNQPQHF
abundance: .
d_gene: .
j_gene: TRBJ1-5
v_gene: TRBV19

CDR3nt: TGTGCCAGCAGCTTAGCCTTCCCAAGTCATGGCTACACCTTC
CDR3aa: CASSLAFPSHGYTF
abundance: .
d_gene: .
j_gene: TRBJ1-2
v_gene: TRBV7-9

CDR3nt: TGTGCCAGCAGCTTAGGCAGGGGCAATTCACCCCTCCACTTT
CDR3aa: CASSLGRGNSPLHF
abundance: .
d_gene: .
j_gene: TRBJ1-6
v_gene: TRBV7-2

CDR3nt: TGCAGTTCGACGGGACACCTATACAATGAGCAGTTCTTC
CDR3aa: CSSTGHLYNEQFF
abundance: .
d_gene: .
j_gene: TRBJ2-1
v_gene: TRBV29-1

CDR3nt: TGTGCCACCAGCAGAGCTGATGGACAGGGATACGAGCAGTACTTC
CDR3aa: CATSRADGQGYEQYF
abundance: .
d_gene: TRBD1
j_gene: TRBJ2-7
v_gene: TRBV15

CDR3nt: TGTGCCAGCAGTTTACTAGGGGGCATTGGAAATCAGCCCCAGCATTTT
CDR3aa: CASSLLGGIGNQPQHF
abundance: few
d_gene: TRBD1
j_gene: TRBJ1-5
v_gene: TRBV28

CDR3nt: TGTGCCAGCAGCTTAGGGGCGGGCTACCGGGCCCAGTACTTC
CDR3aa: CASSLGAGYRAQYF
abundance: once
d_gene: .
j_gene: TRBJ2-5
v_gene: TRBV7-2

CDR3nt: TGTGCCAGCTCACCTGCGTCTACCGGGGAGACCCAGTACTTC
CDR3aa: CASSPASTGETQYF
abundance: .
d_gene: .
j_gene: TRBJ2-5
v_gene: TRBV18

CDR3nt: TGTGCCAGCAGCAATTTCGAGACAGGGAAGACTGAAGCTTTCTTT
CDR3aa: CASSNFETGKTEAFF
abundance: .
d_gene: .
j_gene: TRBJ1-1
v_gene: TRBV21-1

CDR3nt: TGCGCCAGCAGCTTAAAAGGGGCCGAGCAGTACTTC
CDR3aa: CASSLKGAEQYF
abundance: .
d_gene: .
j_gene: TRBJ2-7
v_gene: TRBV5-1